The 14 T cell receptor beta chains given below trace back to one sample, sequenced in a study of somatic mutations in cytotoxic T cells in rheumatoid arthritis. Profiling relied on immunoSEQ multiplex PCR, and the TCRdb table lists in-frame clones only, not all of them. This sample yields about 11,000 clones, of which 74% are seen a single time; roughly 10% belongs to the top ten. Sequenced: CD8+ T cells sorted from blood. Receptors originate from a woman aged 40 to 49 in good health.

J is TRBJ1-6 and V is TRBV9; 7 bases fit TRBD1. Unmatched junction bases numbered 8, after V lost 4 bases and J lost 10 bases. The CDR3 totals 14 residues. Per germline, CDR1 SGDLS and CDR2 YYNGEE. The CDR3 sequence is CASSPEGAGSPLHF. DNA for the CDR3: TGTGCCAGCAGCCCGGAGGGGGCAGGGTCACCCCTCCACTTT.

The chain is built from TRBV5-1 and TRBJ1-2; D is possibly TRBD1 (5 bases). Germline lookup yields CDR1 SGHRS and CDR2 YFSETQ. The ends were cut back, 4 bases at V and 3 bases at J, with 19 bases in the middle. CDR3 length: 16 residues. CDR3 in amino acids: CASSKPRGPSDYGYTF. The DNA of the CDR3 is TGCGCCAGCAGCAAGCCCCGGGGCCCGAGCGACTATGGCTACACCTTC.

This clone has a single count. The CDR3 here is CASSVPDRVAGELFF. Here the CDR3 DNA reads TGTGCCAGCAGTGTCCCGGACAGGGTAGCCGGGGAGCTGTTTTTT. The rearrangement uses TRBV2 and TRBJ2-2, with TRBD1 identical over 8 bases. The CDR3 spans 15 residues. Germline CDR1 and CDR2: SNHLY and FYNNEI. V lost 4 bases to trimming and J lost 6 bases; unmatched junction nucleotides: 7.

The rearrangement joins TRBV7-9 to TRBJ2-7, with D perhaps TRBD2 (5 bases). In germline, CDR1 is SEHNR, CDR2 FQNEAQ (reference sequence). There are 13 residues in the CDR3. V dropped 6 bases and J dropped 1 base, with 10 bases sitting between them. CDR3 nucleotide sequence: TGTGCCAGCAGTAAGGGAGTTTCCTACGAGCAGTACTTC. Its protein is CASSKGVSYEQYF.

This chain links TRBV15 with TRBJ2-1; D gene ambiguous. The CDR3 covers 16 residues. Germline CDR1 LNHNV, CDR2 YYDKDF (reference sequence). The V gene lost 0 bases and the J gene lost 3 bases, with 12 bases spanning the gap. The DNA for the CDR3 is TGTGCCACCAGCAGAGATTTGGACGTCCTCTACAATGAGCAGTTCTTC. It encodes CATSRDLDVLYNEQFF. The whole variable domain, filled in from reference TRBV15 and TRBJ2-1, reads DAMVIQNPRYQVTQFGKPVTLSCSQTLNHNVMYWYQQKSSQAPKLLFHYYDKDFNNEADTPDNFQSRRPNTSFCFLDIRSPGLGDTAMYLCATSRDLDVLYNEQFFGPGTRLTVL.

The chain employs TRBV28 and TRBJ2-5; 14 nucleotides line up with TRBD2. The end of the DNA fits TRBJ2-7 better, so the J call may be wrong. Per the germline V gene, CDR1 is MDHEN and CDR2 is SYDVKM. The CDR3 has 20 amino acids. The CDR3 DNA is TGTGCCAGCAGTTTTTACCCCGGGACTAGCGGGAGCTCACCCTCCTACGAGCAGTACTTC. Translation gives CASSFYPGTSGSSPSYEQYF.

The count of this clone is one. The sample holds other DNA sequences that translate to the same CDR3. The genes are TRBV11-3 and TRBJ1-1, with 7 positions matching TRBD1. Germline CDR1 SGHNT, CDR2 YENEEA. The CDR3 has 14 amino acids. J gave up 3 bases and V 5 bases, and 6 bases lay outside the gene matches. CDR3 coding DNA: TGTGCCAGCAGCCCAGCAGGGGGGGACACTGAAGCTTTCTTT. Residues: CASSPAGGDTEAFF.

The chain couples TRBV27 to TRBJ1-1; D is uncertain. The V end was cut by 3 bases, the J end by 4 bases, with 12 bases between. The CDR3 spans 14 residues. The V gene's germline CDR1 is MNHEY and CDR2 SMNVEV (reference sequence). CDR3: CASSLFPSATEAFF. CDR3 bases: TGTGCCAGCAGTTTGTTCCCCTCGGCCACTGAAGCTTTCTTT.

The chain employs TRBV7-9 and TRBJ2-3, with D hard to call. Looked up from germline, CDR1 is SEHNR and CDR2 is FQNEAQ (reference sequence). Trimming shortened V by 5 bases and J by 2 bases, and 14 bases separated the two germline ends. The CDR3 has 15 amino acids. CDR3 sequence reads: CASSPREANTDTQYF. CDR3 nucleotides: TGTGCCAGCAGCCCCCGCGAGGCAAACACAGATACGCAGTATTTT.

The chain links TRBV10-1 to TRBJ1-2, with no clear D. The V end lost 3 bases, the J end lost 4 bases, and 3 bases lay between the germline ends. This CDR3 is 11 amino acids long. Germline V gene data show CDR1 as WNHNN and CDR2 as SYGVQD (reference sequence). The chain's CDR3 is CASSDGYGYTF. The CDR3 nucleotides are TGCGCCAGCAGTGATGGCTATGGCTACACCTTC.

This rearrangement joins TRBV5-1 to TRBJ1-1, with 9 positions matching TRBD1. The V gene's germline CDR1 is SGHRS and CDR2 YFSETQ. With V trimmed by 1 base and J by 1 base, 2 bases remained unmatched. The CDR3 is made up of 15 amino acids. CDR3 sequence (DNA): TGCGCCAGCAGCTTGCGGACAGGGGCGAACACTGAAGCTTTCTTT. The encoded protein is CASSLRTGANTEAFF.

The V call is TRBV9, the J call TRBJ1-2, with D uncertain. CDR3 size: 14 residues. The V end was cut by 0 bases, the J end by 6 bases, with 12 bases between. From germline, CDR1 is SGDLS and CDR2 YYNGEE. The CDR3 nucleotides read TGTGCCAGCAGCGTAGCGTTGGGAGACCATGGCTACACCTTC. Its translation is CASSVALGDHGYTF.

The CDR3 DNA sequence: TGTGCCACCGGAGGGGATCCTTATAGCAATCAGCCCCAGCATTTT. This codes for CATGGDPYSNQPQHF. The chain couples TRBV6-5 to TRBJ1-5; possibly TRBD1 for D (5 bases). V lost 10 bases and J 0 bases, leaving 16 bases between the germline ends. The length of the CDR3 is 15 residues. The germline gives CDR1 MNHEY, CDR2 SVGAGI.

The rearrangement links TRBV27 to TRBJ2-1; no clear D. Trimming removed 4 bases at V and 6 bases at J, with 13 bases between. The germline CDR1 and CDR2 sequences are MNHEY and SMNVEV (reference sequence). The CDR3 totals 14 residues. The CDR3 protein is CASSSAETANEQFF. The CDR3 bases are TGTGCCAGCAGTTCGGCGGAAACGGCCAATGAGCAGTTCTTC.